This TCR beta chain was recovered during a study of T cells in Graves' hyperthyroidism and ophthalmopathy. Duration under 3 months, a NOSPECS grade of at least 4, and a Clinical Activity Score of at least 3 characterized the ophthalmopathy patients. Criteria for exclusion of patients were uncontrolled infection, other autoimmune disease, pregnancy or lactation. Each 10 ml fresh peripheral blood draw supplied the PBMCs. This clonotype has at least ten counts. Researchers took RNA transcripts and amplified the TCR beta CDR3 regions from them. Initially, a first-round RT-PCR of the TCR CDR3 employed the HTBI primer set. One entry per CDR3 protein results from TCRdb running MiXCR on the multiplex PCR reads. In the table there are about 640,000 distinct CDR3 sequences, around 20% of which are singletons. This CDR3 has 16 residues. CDR1 and CDR2 (germline): DFQATT, SNEGSKA (reference sequence). V was cut by 3 bases and J by 3 bases, with 20 bases left in between.

Sequencing was performed on blood. This clonotype was sampled from a man aged 25 to 40 with Graves' ophthalmopathy. V usage is TRBV20-1 and J usage is TRBJ1-1, with D maybe TRBD1 (5 bases). CDR3 loop: CSASDRGGWGDTEAFF. The CDR3 coding sequence is TGCAGTGCTAGCGACCGGGGGGGGTGGGGAGACACTGAAGCTTTCTTT.